The clone carrying this T cell receptor (beta chain) was recorded a few times. All unsorted peripheral T cells were captured because whole blood was used without fractionation. These data are taken from a study of HIV-infected patients and healthy controls. The germline V gene encodes CDR1 SGDLS and CDR2 YYNGEE. The CDR3 has 15 residues. V shed 3 bases, J shed 1 base, and the junction held 4 bases outside the gene matches. Reverse transcription used around 500 ng RNA and constant-region primers for alpha and beta. Separate chain-specific third strand synthesis with multiplexing indices produced the alpha and beta libraries. TCRdb independently ran MiXCR on the 5' RACE reads; one entry per CDR3 protein. The sample has approximately 3,200 distinct CDR3 sequences; 20% to 25% are singletons.

The chain uses TRBV9 and TRBJ2-3; TRBD2 aligns across 8 bases. The receptor's source is an adult with HIV infection. The sequenced sample was blood, obtained before antiretroviral therapy. The CDR3 DNA reads TGTGCCAGCAGCGCGGGGGGGCTGGGCACAGATACGCAGTATTTT. This codes for CASSAGGLGTDTQYF.